One and the same sample provided the 11 T cell receptor beta chains below, sequenced in a study of T cells in Graves' hyperthyroidism and ophthalmopathy. Regions amplified from RNA transcripts were the TCR beta CDR3 regions. The primer set for the first-round RT-PCR of the TCR CDR3 was HTBI. TCRdb redid the calling of the multiplex PCR reads with MiXCR, one entry per CDR3 protein. The table lists fewer than 650,000 distinct CDR3 sequences, 11% to 15% of them singletons. Sequencing was performed on blood. These receptors came from a woman in her 30s with Graves' hyperthyroidism that later progressed to Graves' ophthalmopathy.

This clonotype was seen only a few times. The gene calls are TRBV12-5 and TRBJ1-1, with D uncertain. This CDR3 region has 14 residues. Trimming pared 0 bases from V and 4 bases from J, leaving 9 bases between. Germline assignment: CDR1 LGHNT and CDR2 FRNRAP. CDR3 loop: CASGLVLGSTEAFF. DNA for the CDR3: TGTGCTAGTGGTTTGGTATTGGGGTCCACTGAAGCTTTCTTT. Using reference TRBV12-5 and TRBJ1-1 for the parts outside the CDR3, the full variable domain is DARVTQTPRHKVTEMGQEVTMRCQPILGHNTVFWYRQTMMQGLELLAYFRNRAPLDDSGMPKDRFSAEMPDATLATLKIQPSEPRDSAVYFCASGLVLGSTEAFFGQGTRLTVV.

V usage is TRBV5-1 and J usage is TRBJ2-1, with TRBD2 matching 7 bases. Germline assignment: CDR1 SGHRS and CDR2 YFSETQ. The CDR3 extends over 16 amino acids. Trimming cost V 3 bases and J 5 bases; bases outside gene matches: 11. CDR3 DNA: TGCGCCAGCAGCTCACCCCCTAGCGGACCAAACAATGAGCAGTTCTTC. Translated: CASSSPPSGPNNEQFF.

This clonotype came up many times. V gene TRBV11-2 combines with J gene TRBJ1-5, with D perhaps matching TRBD1 (6 bases). Germline CDR1 SGHAT, CDR2 FQNNGV. Trimming removed 0 bases from V and 5 bases from J, with 20 bases in between. This CDR3 is built from 18 residues. CDR3 in DNA: TGTGCCAGCAGCTTAGATCGGGGCGGCGCGGCAGGGGATCAGCCCCAGCATTTT. Encoded protein: CASSLDRGGAAGDQPQHF.

This clonotype was seen only once. The chain links TRBV4-1 to TRBJ2-1, with 9 nucleotides matching TRBD2. CDR1 is MGHRA and CDR2 is YSYEKL in the germline V gene. This CDR3 contains 17 residues. Germline trimming cut 1 base from V and 8 bases from J; bases unmatched to any gene: 12. This chain's CDR3 is CASSQGSAGGPSDEQFF. CDR3 coding DNA: TGCGCCAGCAGCCAAGGAAGTGCGGGAGGGCCCTCCGATGAGCAGTTCTTC.

This clonotype was counted many times. The V gene is TRBV7-3, the J gene TRBJ2-1; 8 nucleotides line up with TRBD1. V was pared by 5 bases and J by 4 bases, with 10 bases of the junction left unmatched. Germline CDR1 and CDR2: SGHTA and FQGTGA. The CDR3 has 16 residues. The CDR3 region is CASSDRDRKPYNEQFF. The DNA of the CDR3 is TGTGCCAGCAGCGATAGGGACAGGAAACCTTACAATGAGCAGTTCTTC.

This clonotype was observed many times. The chain combines TRBV10-3 with TRBJ1-5, with D uncertain. V lost 5 bases, J lost 3 bases, and 5 bases lay in between. CDR3 length equals 12 residues. CDR1 is ENHRY, CDR2 SYGVKD, per germline. CDR3 DNA sequence: TGTGCCATCAGTTCCGACAATCAGCCCCAGCATTTT. Its translation: CAISSDNQPQHF.

This clonotype was detected ten times or more. J is TRBJ2-3 and V is TRBV24-1; 12 bases line up with TRBD2. The CDR3 extends over 18 amino acids. The germline gives CDR1 KGHDR, CDR2 SFDVKD. Trimming cost V 4 bases and J 3 bases; bases outside gene matches: 10. The CDR3 DNA is TGTGCCACCAGTGACACCCTCGGACTAGCGGGGACAACAGATACGCAGTATTTT. This sequence encodes CATSDTLGLAGTTDTQYF.

This clonotype was detected many times. V is TRBV6-2 or TRBV6-3 and J is TRBJ1-5, with D possibly TRBD1 on 5 matching bases. The CDR3 covers 15 residues. V was clipped by 2 bases and J by 3 bases, with 11 bases between them. Germline CDR1 is MNHEY and CDR2 is SVGEGT. CDR3 DNA sequence: TGTGCCAGCAGTTACCGGGGCGCGGACAATCAGCCCCAGCATTTT. It translates to CASSYRGADNQPQHF.

Ten or more counts support this clonotype. The rearrangement joins TRBV20-1 to TRBJ1-1; 9 bases match TRBD1. From germline, CDR1 is DFQATT and CDR2 SNEGSKA (reference sequence). After removal of 2 bases from V and 1 base from J, the junction contained 2 bases not matched to a gene. The CDR3 runs 14 residues. CDR3 loop: CSARTDRGNTEAFF. In nucleotides, the CDR3 is TGCAGTGCTAGAACGGACAGGGGGAACACTGAAGCTTTCTTT.

The rearrangement uses TRBV24-1 and TRBJ2-5; D could derive from TRBD1 or TRBD2 (5 bases each). The CDR3 totals 14 residues. V was cut by 5 bases and J by 5 bases, with 14 bases left in between. CDR1 and CDR2 from the germline V gene are KGHDR and SFDVKD. CDR3: CATSGGAGWETQYF. CDR3 nucleotides: TGTGCCACCAGTGGAGGGGCCGGCTGGGAGACCCAGTACTTC.

This rearrangement joins TRBV7-3 to TRBJ2-7; D ambiguous. Germline lookup yields CDR1 SGHTA and CDR2 FQGTGA. V was shortened by 3 bases and J by 4 bases, with 16 bases between the two germline ends. The CDR3 covers 15 residues. The CDR3 sequence is CASSFGAELTYEQYF. CDR3 sequence (DNA): TGTGCCAGCAGCTTTGGCGCGGAACTAACTTACGAGCAGTACTTC.